This entry features one T cell receptor (beta chain) sequence. It has no known antigen specificity. The input lacks base qualities; no much larger clone sits a single base away. This specimen comes from a study of T cell changes during pregnancy in multiple sclerosis (dated by TCRdb to between 2018 and 2021). About the full investigation: Changes in the T cell repertoire over the course of pregnancy were examined in this study in women with multiple sclerosis.

To prepare the library, the immunoSEQ multiplex PCR assay was applied. TCRdb stores this immuneACCESS table with in-frame sequences only. Part of the clones is absent; in the studies checked, under half of the shortfall reflects unresolved V genes, and no reason is known for the rest. Present in this sample are around 100,000 clones, 91% of which were seen just once. Roughly 3.5% of the sample lies in the top ten. Taken from cysteine to phenylalanine, the CDR3 has 14 residues. Just the 42-base CDR3 DNA is kept, in frame starting at base 1. Trimming costs V 8 bases and J 7 bases, and their ends lie 20 bases apart. CDR1 and CDR2 were assigned from the germline V gene (reference sequence) as SEHNR and FQNEAQ.

Recombination joined TRBV7-9 with TRBJ1-2, with the D gene not confidently named. The sample in question was peripheral blood, obtained after pregnancy. This sequence was found in a female donor with multiple sclerosis, enrolled in a pregnancy study. CDR3 protein: CASFPSVLATGYTF. The DNA sequence is as follows: TGTGCCAGCTTTCCTTCTGTTTTAGCCACTGGCTACACCTTC.